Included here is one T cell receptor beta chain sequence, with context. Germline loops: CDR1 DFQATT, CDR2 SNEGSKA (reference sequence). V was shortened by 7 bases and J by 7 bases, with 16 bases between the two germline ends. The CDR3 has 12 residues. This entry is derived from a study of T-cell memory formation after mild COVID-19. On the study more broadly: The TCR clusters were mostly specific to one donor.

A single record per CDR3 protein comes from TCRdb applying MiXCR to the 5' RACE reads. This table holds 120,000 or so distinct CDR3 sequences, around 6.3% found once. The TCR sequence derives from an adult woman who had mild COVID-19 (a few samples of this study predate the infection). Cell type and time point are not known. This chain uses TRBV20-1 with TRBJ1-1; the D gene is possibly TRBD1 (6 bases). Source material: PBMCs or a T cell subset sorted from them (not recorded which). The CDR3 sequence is CSVYRVRGEAFF. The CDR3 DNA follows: TGCAGTGTGTACAGGGTGCGAGGTGAAGCTTTCTTT.